Below, 20 T cell receptor beta chains from the same sample are listed, as sequenced in a study of vaccination and CD4 T cells after COVID-19. Stated treatment: approximately 10-day PBMC culture with coronavirus spike peptide pools or control peptides (ViraFEST assay). Antigens for these TCRs are unknown. The Oncomine TCR Beta short-read assay was applied to DNA of cultured CD4+ T cells. TCRdb analysed the PCR reads with MiXCR anew, one entry per CDR3 protein. The top ten hold around 13% of the sample, which has 11,000 to 15,000 distinct CDR3 sequences, approximately 58% seen once. What was sequenced was CD4+ T cells from blood, cultured in vitro. The receptors here all came from a human donor who had recovered from COVID-19.

This rearrangement joins TRBV14 to TRBJ2-7, with D maybe TRBD1 (6 bases). Germline V gene sequence: CDR1 SGHDN, CDR2 FVKESK. The CDR3 loop spans 16 amino acids. The ends were cut back, 4 bases at V and 4 bases at J, with 20 bases in the middle. CDR3: CASSRLSWAGEYEQYF. CDR3 coding DNA: TGTGCCAGCAGCCGGCTGTCTTGGGCAGGGGAATACGAGCAGTACTTC.

V is TRBV18 and J is TRBJ1-2; 10 nucleotides match TRBD1. V trimming: 0 bases; J trimming: 7 bases; junction bases outside the gene matches: 5. This CDR3 spans 15 amino acids. Germline V lookup: CDR1 KGHSH, CDR2 LQKENI. CDR3: CASSPPTTGGVGYTF. CDR3 coding DNA: TGTGCCAGCTCACCACCCACGACAGGGGGCGTTGGCTACACCTTC.

The chain has TRBV20-1 and TRBJ1-2, with TRBD1 matching 11 bases. Germline V gene data show CDR1 as DFQATT and CDR2 as SNEGSKA (reference sequence). This CDR3 is 15 amino acids long. Unmatched junction bases numbered 12, after V lost 4 bases and J lost 8 bases. CDR3 residues: CSAIRTGGAGQGYTF. The CDR3 coding sequence is TGCAGTGCTATCCGGACAGGGGGCGCGGGGCAGGGCTACACCTTC.

This clonotype was observed a handful of times. V gene TRBV7-2 combines with J gene TRBJ2-2; D is ambiguous. Germline V lookup: CDR1 SGHTA, CDR2 FQGNSA. The CDR3 extends over 14 amino acids. The germline V and J ends were trimmed by 7 bases and 1 base, with 10 bases remaining between them. CDR3 nucleotides: TGTGCCAGCATGGGTAGGGAGAACACCGGGGAGCTGTTTTTT. It specifies CASMGRENTGELFF. Full variable domain (rest looked up from reference TRBV7-2 and TRBJ2-2): GAGVSQSPSNKVTEKGKDVELRCDPISGHTALYWYRQSLGQGLEFLIYFQGNSAPDKSGLPSDRFSAERTGGSVSTLTIQRTQQEDSAVYLCASMGRENTGELFFGEGSRLTVL.

The count of this clonotype is one. The CDR3 sequence is CASSLGESDPRTDQPQHF. As DNA, the CDR3 is TGTGCCAGCAGTTTGGGGGAATCGGACCCTCGGACGGATCAGCCCCAGCATTTT. The chain couples TRBV12-3 or TRBV12-4 to TRBJ1-5, with D possibly matching TRBD1 (5 bases). Trimming cost V 3 bases and J 5 bases, with 23 bases left between them. There are 18 residues in the CDR3.

The chain recombines TRBV6-5 with TRBJ2-2; D not resolved. This CDR3 has 15 amino acids. Germline-derived CDR1 and CDR2 are MNHEY and SVGAGI. With 4 bases removed from V and 0 bases from J, the gap between germline ends came to 9 bases. The DNA for the CDR3 is TGTGCCAGCAGTTCCGGACGGACGAACACCGGGGAGCTGTTTTTT. This sequence encodes CASSSGRTNTGELFF.

The sample holds a few counts of this clonotype. The rearrangement links TRBV20-1 to TRBJ2-5; TRBD2 agrees at 9 bases. V lost 5 bases to trimming and J lost 5 bases; unmatched junction nucleotides: 6. The CDR3 is 13 residues long. Germline V gene sequence: CDR1 DFQATT, CDR2 SNEGSKA (reference sequence). CDR3 loop: CSARYSGSETQYF. The CDR3 coding sequence is TGCAGTGCTCGCTATAGCGGGAGTGAGACCCAGTACTTC.

Comments on this clonotype: A read error may produce the germline difference seen at one junction end. The chain has TRBV4-2 and TRBJ2-3; possible D gene TRBD2, 7 bases. The germline V gene encodes CDR1 LGHNA and CDR2 YNFKEQ. The CDR3 sequence is 17 residues long. The CDR3 loop reads CASSKEGRGLSPDTQYF. Written as DNA, the CDR3 is TGTGCCAGCAGCAAAGAGGGGCGGGGGCTGTCCCCAGATACGCAGTATTTT.

This chain uses TRBV7-9 with TRBJ1-1; D may be TRBD1 (6 bases). The V and J ends lost 4 bases and 5 bases respectively, with 14 bases between them. Germline loops: CDR1 SEHNR, CDR2 FQNEAQ (reference sequence). This CDR3 spans 14 amino acids. This CDR3 is CASSWYRVRTEAFF. CDR3 nucleotides: TGTGCCAGCAGCTGGTACAGGGTTCGAACTGAAGCTTTCTTT.

This clonotype was recorded only once. The chain recombines TRBV5-8 with TRBJ2-1, with TRBD2 as a possible D gene (7 bases). The length of the CDR3 is 15 residues. V lost 4 bases, J lost 8 bases, and 19 bases lay in between. The germline CDR1 and CDR2 sequences are SGHTS and YDEGEE. The CDR3 sequence is CASSSGLPGGDEQFF. CDR3 sequence (DNA): TGTGCCAGCAGCAGCGGACTCCCGGGGGGCGATGAGCAGTTCTTC.

V is TRBV20-1 and J is TRBJ1-1; D is undetermined. Germline loops: CDR1 DFQATT, CDR2 SNEGSKA (reference sequence). CDR3 length equals 15 residues. Trimming removed 0 bases from V and 3 bases from J, with 14 bases in between. CDR3 bases: TGCAGTGCTAGAGATCCCCGGGGAGTGGACACTGAAGCTTTCTTT. Translating gives CSARDPRGVDTEAFF.

The chain combines TRBV27 with TRBJ2-3, with 8 nucleotides matching TRBD2. Germline values: CDR1 MNHEY, CDR2 SMNVEV (reference sequence). This CDR3 comprises 14 residues. V gave up 7 bases and J gave up 5 bases; unmatched junction bases: 8. DNA for the CDR3: TGTGCCAGCAAACCTAGCGGGTGGCGAGATACGCAGTATTTT. This translates into CASKPSGWRDTQYF.

V and J are TRBV30 and TRBJ2-7; either TRBD1 or TRBD2 may supply D (6 bases each). V lost 3 bases and J lost 3, with 18 bases in between. From germline, CDR1 is GTSNPN and CDR2 SVGIG (reference sequence). There are 15 residues in the CDR3. CDR3 in DNA: TGTGCCTGGAGGGCCTCGGGGGCGTTTGTCTACGAGCAGTACTTC. Residues: CAWRASGAFVYEQYF. Looking up the rest from reference TRBV30 and TRBJ2-7 gives the full variable domain: SQTIHQWPATLVQPVGSPLSLECTVEGTSNPNLYWYRQAAGRGLQLLFYSVGIGQISSEVPQNLSASRPQDRQFILSSKKLLLSDSGFYLCAWRASGAFVYEQYFGPGTRLTVT.

V gene TRBV18 combines with J gene TRBJ2-3; D gene unclear. The V and J ends lost 0 bases and 7 bases respectively, with 8 bases between them. CDR1 and CDR2 (germline): KGHSH, LQKENI. The CDR3 consists of 13 residues. CDR3 sequence: CASSPPADNTQYF. The CDR3 DNA reads TGTGCCAGCTCACCACCCGCGGATAATACGCAGTATTTT.

The chain employs TRBV18 and TRBJ2-5, with D possibly TRBD1 on 5 matching bases. Germline-derived CDR1 and CDR2 are KGHSH and LQKENI. Deletions cut 1 base from V and 2 bases from J, with 14 bases between. This CDR3 spans 16 amino acids. The DNA of the CDR3 is TGTGCCAGCTCACCACTCTTTGGGGCAGGGCAAGAGACCCAGTACTTC. This translates into CASSPLFGAGQETQYF. The entire variable domain, with the rest obtained from reference TRBV18 and TRBJ2-5, is as follows: NAGVMQNPRHLVRRRGQEARLRCSPMKGHSHVYWYRQLPEEGLKFMVYLQKENIIDESGMPKERFSAEFPKEGPSILRIQQVVRGDSAAYFCASSPLFGAGQETQYFGPGTRLLVL.

The chain couples TRBV20-1 to TRBJ2-5; TRBD2 agrees at 7 bases. The CDR3 covers 15 residues. Germline CDR1 DFQATT, CDR2 SNEGSKA (reference sequence). With V trimmed by 6 bases and J by 4 bases, 14 bases remained unmatched. CDR3 region: CSAPRPGLIGETQYF. In DNA, the CDR3 is TGCAGTGCGCCCCGCCCGGGACTAATCGGAGAGACCCAGTACTTC.

This clonotype was detected only a few times. The chain is built from TRBV19 and TRBJ1-1, with D perhaps matching TRBD1 (5 bases). V lost 7 bases to trimming and J lost 1 base, with 13 bases between them. The CDR3 consists of 14 residues. CDR1 and CDR2 (germline): LNHDA, SQIVND (reference sequence). CDR3 in DNA: TGTGCCAGTACTAACGACAGACCGAACACTGAAGCTTTCTTT. Protein sequence: CASTNDRPNTEAFF.

The gene calls are TRBV19 and TRBJ2-7, with D possibly matching TRBD2 (6 bases). CDR1 and CDR2 from the germline V gene are LNHDA and SQIVND (reference sequence). The CDR3 runs 13 residues. Trimming pared 4 bases from V and 4 bases from J, leaving 11 bases between. This CDR3 reads CASSTGRGYEQYF. The CDR3 coding sequence is TGTGCCAGTAGTACAGGACGGGGGTACGAGCAGTACTTC.

V and J are TRBV27 and TRBJ1-3; no firm D call. The CDR3 is made up of 15 amino acids. V dropped 5 bases and J dropped 2 bases, with 13 bases sitting between them. CDR1 MNHEY and CDR2 SMNVEV come from the germline V gene (reference sequence). CDR3 loop: CASSPGITPGNTIYF. CDR3 nucleotide sequence: TGTGCCAGCAGTCCGGGAATAACCCCTGGAAACACCATATATTTT.

This clonotype was picked up a small number of times. The rearrangement uses TRBV27 and TRBJ2-5, with 8 nucleotides matching TRBD2. CDR1 and CDR2 (germline): MNHEY, SMNVEV (reference sequence). The CDR3 has 15 amino acids. V trimming: 6 bases; J trimming: 3 bases; junction bases outside the gene matches: 9. The CDR3 sequence is CASRPLAGRKETQYF. The CDR3 DNA sequence: TGTGCCAGCAGGCCCCTAGCGGGCAGGAAAGAGACCCAGTACTTC.